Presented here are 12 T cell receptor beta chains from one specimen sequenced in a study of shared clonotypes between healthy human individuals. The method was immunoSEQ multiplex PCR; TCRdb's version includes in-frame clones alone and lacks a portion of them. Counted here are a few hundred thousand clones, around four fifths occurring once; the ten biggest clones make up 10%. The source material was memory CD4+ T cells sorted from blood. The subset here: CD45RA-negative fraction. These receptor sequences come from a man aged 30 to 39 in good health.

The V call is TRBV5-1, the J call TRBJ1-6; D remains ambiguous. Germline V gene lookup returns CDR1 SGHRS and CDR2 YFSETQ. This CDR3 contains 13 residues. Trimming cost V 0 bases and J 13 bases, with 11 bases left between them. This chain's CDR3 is CASSLAWEHPLHF. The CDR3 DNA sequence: TGCGCCAGCAGCTTGGCTTGGGAACACCCCCTCCACTTT.

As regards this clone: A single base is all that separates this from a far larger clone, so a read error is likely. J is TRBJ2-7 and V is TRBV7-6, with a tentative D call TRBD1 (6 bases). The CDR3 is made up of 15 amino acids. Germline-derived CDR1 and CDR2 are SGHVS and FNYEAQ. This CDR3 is CVSSFATGRTYEQYF. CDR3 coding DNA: TGTGTCAGCAGCTTCGCAACAGGGAGAACCTACGAGCAGTACTTC.

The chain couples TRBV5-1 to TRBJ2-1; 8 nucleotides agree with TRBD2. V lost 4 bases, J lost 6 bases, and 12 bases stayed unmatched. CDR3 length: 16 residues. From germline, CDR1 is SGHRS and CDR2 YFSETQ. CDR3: CASSQDRAGGGNEQFF. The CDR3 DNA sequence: TGCGCCAGCAGCCAGGACCGGGCGGGAGGTGGCAATGAGCAGTTCTTC.

The CDR3 nucleotides are TGTGCCAGCAGCTTAGAAGGACGGGGCTTAGGTAATGAGCAGTTCTTC. It codes for CASSLEGRGLGNEQFF. The J gene is TRBJ2-1, the V gene TRBV7-2; either TRBD1 or TRBD2 may fit D (5 bases each). The CDR3 spans 16 residues. Germline V gene sequence: CDR1 SGHTA, CDR2 FQGNSA. Between the trimmed V and J ends, which lost 1 base and 7 bases, there was a span of 17 bases.

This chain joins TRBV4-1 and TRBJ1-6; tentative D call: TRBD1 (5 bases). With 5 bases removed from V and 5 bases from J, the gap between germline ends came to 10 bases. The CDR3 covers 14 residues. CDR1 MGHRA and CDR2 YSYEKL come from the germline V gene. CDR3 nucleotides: TGCGCCAGCAGCGGTTCGGGGGATAATTCACCCCTCCACTTT. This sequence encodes CASSGSGDNSPLHF.

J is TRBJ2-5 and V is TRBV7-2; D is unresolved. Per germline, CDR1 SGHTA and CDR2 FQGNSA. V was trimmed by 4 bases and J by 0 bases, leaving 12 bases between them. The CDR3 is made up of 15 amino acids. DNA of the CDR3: TGTGCCAGCAGCTCAGAACCTCGGTACCAAGAGACCCAGTACTTC. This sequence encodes CASSSEPRYQETQYF.

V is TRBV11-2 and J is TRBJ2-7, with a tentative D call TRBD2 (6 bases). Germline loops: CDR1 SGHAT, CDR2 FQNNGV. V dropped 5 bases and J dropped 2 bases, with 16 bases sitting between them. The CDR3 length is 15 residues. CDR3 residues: CASSLLGLAAYEQYF. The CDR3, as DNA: TGTGCCAGCAGCCTCCTGGGACTGGCCGCCTACGAGCAGTACTTC. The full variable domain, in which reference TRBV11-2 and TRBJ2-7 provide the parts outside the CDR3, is EAGVAQSPRYKIIEKRQSVAFWCNPISGHATLYWYQQILGQGPKLLIQFQNNGVVDDSQLPKDRFSAERLKGVDSTLKIQPAKLEDSAVYLCASSLLGLAAYEQYFGPGTRLTVT.

DNA of the CDR3: TGTGCCAGCAGTCGACAGGGGGCAATCTACGAGCAGTACTTC. Translated, it gives CASSRQGAIYEQYF. This chain joins TRBV6-1 and TRBJ2-7, with 10 bases aligning to TRBD1. The trim removed 5 bases at V and 3 bases at J, leaving 4 bases unmatched. The CDR3 is made up of 14 amino acids. The germline V gene encodes CDR1 MNHNS and CDR2 SASEGT.

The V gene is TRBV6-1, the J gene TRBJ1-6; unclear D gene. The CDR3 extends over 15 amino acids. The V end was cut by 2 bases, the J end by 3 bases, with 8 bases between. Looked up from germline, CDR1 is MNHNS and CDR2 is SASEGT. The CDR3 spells CASSESWGYNSPLHF. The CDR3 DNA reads TGTGCCAGCAGTGAATCTTGGGGCTATAATTCACCCCTCCACTTT.

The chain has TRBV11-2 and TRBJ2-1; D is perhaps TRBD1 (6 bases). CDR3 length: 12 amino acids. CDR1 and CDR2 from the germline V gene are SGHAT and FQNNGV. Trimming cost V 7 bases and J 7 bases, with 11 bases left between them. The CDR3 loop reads CASTQGKNEQFF. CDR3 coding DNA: TGTGCCAGCACCCAGGGGAAAAATGAGCAGTTCTTC.

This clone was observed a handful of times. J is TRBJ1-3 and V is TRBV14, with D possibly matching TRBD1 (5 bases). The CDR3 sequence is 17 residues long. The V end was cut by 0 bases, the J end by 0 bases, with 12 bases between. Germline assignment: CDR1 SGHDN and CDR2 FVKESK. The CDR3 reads CASSQEGGRFSGNTIYF. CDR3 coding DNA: TGTGCCAGCAGCCAAGAGGGGGGTCGCTTCTCTGGAAACACCATATATTTT.

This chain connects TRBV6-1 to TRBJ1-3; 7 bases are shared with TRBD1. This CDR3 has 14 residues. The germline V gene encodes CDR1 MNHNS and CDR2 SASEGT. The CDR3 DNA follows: TGTGCAACTCATGAGGGGACAGCTGGAAACACCATATATTTT. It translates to CATHEGTAGNTIYF.